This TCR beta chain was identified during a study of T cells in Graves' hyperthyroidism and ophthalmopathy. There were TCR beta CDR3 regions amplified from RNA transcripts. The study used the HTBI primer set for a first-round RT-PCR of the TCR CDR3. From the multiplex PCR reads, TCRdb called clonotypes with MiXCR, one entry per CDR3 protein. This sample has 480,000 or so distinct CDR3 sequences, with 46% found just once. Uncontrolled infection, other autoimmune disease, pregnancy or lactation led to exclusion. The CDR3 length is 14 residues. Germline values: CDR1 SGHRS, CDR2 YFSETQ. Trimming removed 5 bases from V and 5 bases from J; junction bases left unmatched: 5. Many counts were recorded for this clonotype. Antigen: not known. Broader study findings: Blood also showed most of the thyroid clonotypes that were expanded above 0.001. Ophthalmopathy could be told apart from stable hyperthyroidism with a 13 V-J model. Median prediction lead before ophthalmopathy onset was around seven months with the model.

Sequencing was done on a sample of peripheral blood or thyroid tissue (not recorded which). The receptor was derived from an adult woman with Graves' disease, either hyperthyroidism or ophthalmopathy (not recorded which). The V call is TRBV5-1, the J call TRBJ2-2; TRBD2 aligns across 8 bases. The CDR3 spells CASRGTSPTGELFF. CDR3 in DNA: TGCGCCAGCAGGGGGACTAGTCCTACCGGGGAGCTGTTTTTT.